The 9 T cell receptor beta chains reported below all come from one sample, sequenced in a study of T-cell reconstitution after alpha-beta-depleted transplantation in children. Unique molecular identifiers featured in how the TCRbeta library was prepared. One entry per CDR3 protein, called by TCRdb with MiXCR from the PCR reads. The sample has 450,000 to 700,000 distinct CDR3 sequences, 25% to 30% seen once. This specimen was PBMCs, taken before TCRalphabeta/CD19-depleted stem cell transplant. The receptor set was obtained from a boy in the first two years of life with Wiskott-Aldrich syndrome, due to receive a stem cell transplant.

V is TRBV2 and J is TRBJ2-5; TRBD2 matches 9 bases. V was pared by 5 bases and J by 6 bases, with 7 bases of the junction left unmatched. The V gene's germline CDR1 is SNHLY and CDR2 FYNNEI. The CDR3 extends over 14 amino acids. This chain's CDR3 is CASSLTSGTKTQYF. In DNA form, the CDR3 reads TGTGCCAGCAGTCTGACTAGCGGCACGAAGACCCAGTACTTC.

This chain connects TRBV11-2 to TRBJ2-3, with 12 bases aligning to TRBD2. V shed 5 bases and J 2 bases; nucleotides not matched to a gene: 14. Germline values: CDR1 SGHAT, CDR2 FQNNGV. This CDR3 is 19 amino acids long. For the CDR3, the DNA is TGTGCCAGCAGCCCTAGTCCCGTAGGACTAGCGGGATACACAGATACGCAGTATTTT. This gives the protein CASSPSPVGLAGYTDTQYF.

This clonotype was observed a handful of times. This sequence joins TRBV9 and TRBJ2-1; 9 nucleotides align to TRBD2. V lost 3 bases and J lost 8; bases outside the gene matches: 6. Germline CDR1 is SGDLS and CDR2 is YYNGEE. There are 14 residues in the CDR3. For the CDR3, the DNA is TGTGCCAGCAGCGAGGGGGTAGCGGGAGATGAGCAGTTCTTC. As protein: CASSEGVAGDEQFF.

This clonotype was picked up a small number of times. This chain uses TRBV4-1 with TRBJ2-3; TRBD2 agrees at 8 bases. Germline V lookup: CDR1 MGHRA, CDR2 YSYEKL. V shed 0 bases and J 8 bases; nucleotides not matched to a gene: 16. The CDR3 has 18 residues. CDR3: CASSQDLIAGRRTGTQYF. As DNA, the CDR3 is TGCGCCAGCAGCCAAGATCTTATAGCGGGACGAAGGACCGGTACGCAGTATTTT.

The sample holds a few counts of this clonotype. This chain uses TRBV5-1 with TRBJ2-7; TRBD2 agrees at 8 bases. The V segment lost 0 bases and the J segment 3 bases; nucleotides outside the gene matches: 14. CDR1 and CDR2 (germline): SGHRS, YFSETQ. The length of the CDR3 is 18 residues. The CDR3 nucleotides are TGCGCCAGCAGCTTGGATATCAGTTGGGGCGGGAGGCTCTACGAGCAGTACTTC. It translates to CASSLDISWGGRLYEQYF.

The rearrangement uses TRBV5-4 and TRBJ1-5; no definite D call. Trimming removed 0 bases from V and 0 bases from J, with 16 bases in between. The CDR3 totals 18 residues. From germline, CDR1 is SGHNT and CDR2 YYREEE (reference sequence). CDR3 DNA sequence: TGTGCCAGCAGCTTGGATAAAGGGCCCGAATATAGCAATCAGCCCCAGCATTTT. Encoded protein: CASSLDKGPEYSNQPQHF.

V usage is TRBV12-3 or TRBV12-4 and J usage is TRBJ1-5; D is ambiguous. Trimming left V 4 bases short and J 7 bases short, with 11 bases between. This CDR3 has 13 amino acids. Here the CDR3 reads CASSYADGQPQHF. Here the CDR3 DNA reads TGTGCCAGCAGTTACGCGGATGGGCAGCCCCAGCATTTT.

This clonotype was seen a few times. The genes are TRBV5-1 and TRBJ2-5; TRBD2 aligns across 8 bases. This CDR3 has 16 residues. The V gene's germline CDR1 is SGHRS and CDR2 YFSETQ. Unmatched junction bases numbered 5, after V lost 0 bases and J lost 1 base. The CDR3 reads CASSLEGSGVQETQYF. The DNA of the CDR3 is TGCGCCAGCAGCTTGGAGGGTAGCGGGGTCCAAGAGACCCAGTACTTC.

The CDR3 reads CSARDRIRTYQAPVFF. CDR3 nucleotide sequence: TGCAGTGCTAGAGATCGCATACGGACGTATCAGGCCCCAGTTTTCTTC. The chain uses TRBV20-1 and TRBJ2-1; D unclear. The V end lost 0 bases, the J end lost 16 bases, and 28 bases lay between the germline ends. Per germline, CDR1 DFQATT and CDR2 SNEGSKA (reference sequence). This CDR3 has 16 amino acids.